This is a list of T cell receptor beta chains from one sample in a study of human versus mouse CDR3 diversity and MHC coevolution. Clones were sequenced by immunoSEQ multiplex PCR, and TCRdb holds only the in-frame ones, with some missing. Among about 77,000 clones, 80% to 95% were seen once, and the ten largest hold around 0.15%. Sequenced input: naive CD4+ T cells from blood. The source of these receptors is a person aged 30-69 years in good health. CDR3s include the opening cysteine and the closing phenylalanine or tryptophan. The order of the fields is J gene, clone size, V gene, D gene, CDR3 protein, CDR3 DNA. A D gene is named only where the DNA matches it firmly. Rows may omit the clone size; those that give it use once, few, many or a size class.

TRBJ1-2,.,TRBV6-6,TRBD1,CASRTGVGYGYTF,TGTGCCAGCAGGACAGGGGTAGGCTATGGCTACACCTTC
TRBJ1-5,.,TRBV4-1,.,CASSHPGGGPNDQPQHF,TGCGCCAGCAGCCACCCCGGGGGGGGCCCAAATGACCAGCCCCAGCATTTT
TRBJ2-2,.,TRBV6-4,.,CASSDGRQGNTGELFF,TGTGCCAGCAGTGACGGGAGGCAGGGGAACACCGGGGAGCTGTTTTTT
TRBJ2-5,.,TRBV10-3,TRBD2,CAISGRLAGEETQYF,TGTGCCATCAGTGGCCGACTAGCGGGAGAGGAGACCCAGTACTTC
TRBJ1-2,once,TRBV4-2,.,CASSQVVTGPFKTYGYTF,TGTGCCAGCAGCCAAGTTGTAACAGGACCCTTTAAAACCTATGGCTACACCTTC
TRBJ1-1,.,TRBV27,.,CASRIQASVNTEAFF,TGTGCCAGCAGAATACAGGCCTCCGTGAACACTGAAGCTTTCTTT
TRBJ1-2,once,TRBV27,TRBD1,CASSDLTGYYGYTF,TGTGCCAGCAGTGACCTGACAGGGTACTATGGCTACACCTTC
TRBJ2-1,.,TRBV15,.,CATSRDSLSVSYNEQFF,TGTGCCACCAGCAGAGATAGCCTAAGCGTCTCCTACAATGAGCAGTTCTTC
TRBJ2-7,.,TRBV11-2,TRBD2,CASSPGATSGRGEQYF,TGTGCCAGCAGCCCCGGGGCGACTAGCGGGAGAGGGGAGCAGTACTTC
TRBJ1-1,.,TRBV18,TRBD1,CASSFDRDTEAFF,TGTGCCAGCTCATTTGACAGGGACACTGAAGCTTTCTTT
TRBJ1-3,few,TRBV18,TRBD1,CASSPQGQGISGNTIYF,TGTGCCAGCTCACCCCAAGGACAGGGGATTTCTGGAAACACCATATATTTT
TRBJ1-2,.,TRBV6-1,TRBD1,CASSEHFGQGGGYTF,TGTGCCAGCAGTGAACATTTTGGACAGGGAGGTGGCTACACCTTC
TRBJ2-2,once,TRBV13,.,CASSPNPLLRTHTGELFF,TGTGCCAGCAGCCCAAATCCTCTACTGAGAACCCACACCGGGGAGCTGTTTTTT
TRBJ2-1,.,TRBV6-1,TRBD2,CASSERRAGGFLSYNEQFF,TGTGCCAGCAGTGAAAGAAGAGCGGGGGGTTTTCTCTCCTACAATGAGCAGTTCTTC
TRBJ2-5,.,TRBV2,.,CASSEASQETQYF,TGTGCCAGCAGTGAGGCCTCGCAAGAGACCCAGTACTTC
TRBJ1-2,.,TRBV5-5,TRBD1,CASRAPGTGDGYTF,TGTGCCAGCAGGGCCCCGGGGACAGGGGATGGCTACACCTTC
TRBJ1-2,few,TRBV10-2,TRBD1,CASTELEGAGGYTF,TGCGCCAGCACCGAGTTGGAGGGGGCCGGTGGCTACACCTTC
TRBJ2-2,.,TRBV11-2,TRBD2,CASTSLAGGKNRAGELFF,TGTGCCAGCACTTCTCTAGCGGGAGGAAAAAATCGGGCCGGGGAGCTGTTTTTT
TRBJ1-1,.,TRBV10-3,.,CAIREDSEAFF,TGTGCCATCAGGGAGGACAGTGAAGCTTTCTTT
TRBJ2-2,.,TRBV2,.,CASSGLFGTGELFF,TGTGCCAGCAGTGGTCTATTTGGCACCGGGGAGCTGTTTTTT
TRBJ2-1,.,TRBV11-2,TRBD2,CASCPLVAGGKINNEQFF,TGTGCCAGCTGTCCTTTGGTAGCGGGAGGAAAAATTAACAATGAGCAGTTCTTC
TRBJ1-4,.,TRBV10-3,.,CAISESVATGEKLFF,TGTGCCATCAGTGAGTCTGTGGCCACGGGTGAAAAACTGTTTTTT
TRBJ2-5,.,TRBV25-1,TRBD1,CASKDRGAQETQYF,TGTGCCAGCAAGGACAGGGGGGCCCAAGAGACCCAGTACTTC
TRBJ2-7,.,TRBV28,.,CASSRGTYEQYF,TGTGCCAGCAGCCGGGGGACCTACGAGCAGTACTTC
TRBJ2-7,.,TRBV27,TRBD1,CASSLGQGLSYEQYF,TGTGCCAGCAGTTTGGGACAGGGGTTATCCTACGAGCAGTACTTC
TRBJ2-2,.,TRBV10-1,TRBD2,CASSEGGVRTGELFF,TGCGCCAGCAGTGAGGGGGGGGTTCGTACCGGGGAGCTGTTTTTT
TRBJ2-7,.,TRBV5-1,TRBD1,CASSLGGQGFHEQYF,TGCGCCAGCAGCTTGGGGGGACAGGGGTTCCACGAGCAGTACTTC
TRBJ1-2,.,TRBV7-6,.,CASSLQNSHGGNYGYTF,TGTGCCAGCAGCCTACAAAACTCCCACGGGGGTAACTATGGCTACACCTTC
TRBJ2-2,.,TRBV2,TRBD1,CASSGQGAAGELFF,TGTGCCAGCAGTGGACAGGGGGCTGCCGGGGAGCTGTTTTTT
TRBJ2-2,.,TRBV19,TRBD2,CASKSGRADTGELFF,TGTGCCAGTAAGAGCGGGAGGGCCGACACCGGGGAGCTGTTTTTT
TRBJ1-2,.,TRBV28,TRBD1,CASSSPGTAYLSRGGYTF,TGTGCCAGCAGTTCACCCGGGACAGCTTATCTAAGTCGTGGTGGCTACACCTTC
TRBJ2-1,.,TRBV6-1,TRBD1,CASRKTGVEQFF,TGTGCCAGCAGGAAGACAGGGGTTGAGCAGTTCTTC
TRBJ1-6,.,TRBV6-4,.,CASSHTGTGSPLHF,TGTGCCAGCAGTCATACAGGGACGGGGTCACCCCTCCACTTT
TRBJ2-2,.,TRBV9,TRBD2,CASSEELAGGDAGELFF,TGTGCCAGCAGCGAGGAGCTAGCGGGAGGGGACGCCGGGGAGCTGTTTTTT
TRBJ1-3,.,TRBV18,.,CASSPGAGPSGNTIYF,TGTGCCAGCTCACCAGGGGCAGGGCCATCTGGAAACACCATATATTTT
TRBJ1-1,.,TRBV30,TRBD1,CAWSVLGQGATRNTEAFF,TGTGCCTGGAGTGTACTGGGACAGGGGGCCACTAGGAACACTGAAGCTTTCTTT
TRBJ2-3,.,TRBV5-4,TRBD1,CASSSGQGASDTQYF,TGTGCCAGCAGCTCAGGACAGGGGGCGTCAGATACGCAGTATTTT
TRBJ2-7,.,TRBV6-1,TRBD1,CASSSETGISYEQYF,TGTGCCAGCAGTTCCGAGACAGGGATCTCCTACGAGCAGTACTTC
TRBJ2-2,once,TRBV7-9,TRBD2,CASSPRTSAGELFF,TGTGCCAGCAGCCCAAGGACTAGCGCCGGGGAGCTGTTTTTT
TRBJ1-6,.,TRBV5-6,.,CASNPTGGYNSPLHF,TGTGCCAGCAACCCGACCGGGGGGTATAATTCACCCCTCCACTTT
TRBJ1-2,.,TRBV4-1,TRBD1,CASSQVVLSRGLNYGYTF,TGCGCCAGCAGCCAAGTAGTTCTATCGAGGGGGCTTAACTATGGCTACACCTTC
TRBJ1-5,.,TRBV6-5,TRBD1,CASAGTVYSNQPQHF,TGTGCCAGCGCCGGGACAGTTTATAGCAATCAGCCCCAGCATTTT
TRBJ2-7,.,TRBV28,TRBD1,CASGRRQGTYEQYF,TGTGCCAGCGGTCGAAGACAGGGTACCTACGAGCAGTACTTC
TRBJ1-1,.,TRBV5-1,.,CASSLRALNTEAFF,TGCGCCAGCAGCTTGAGAGCACTGAACACTGAAGCTTTCTTT
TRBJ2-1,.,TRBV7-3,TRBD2,CASSLPGEGFGYNEQFF,TGTGCCAGCAGCTTACCCGGGGAGGGATTCGGTTACAATGAGCAGTTCTTC
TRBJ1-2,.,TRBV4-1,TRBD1,CASSHAIDRAKGGYTF,TGCGCCAGCAGCCATGCAATCGACAGGGCTAAGGGTGGCTACACCTTC
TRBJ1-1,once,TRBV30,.,CAWSGGLMNTEAFF,TGTGCCTGGAGTGGGGGGCTGATGAACACTGAAGCTTTCTTT
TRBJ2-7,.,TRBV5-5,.,CASSLDTPSYEQYF,TGTGCCAGCAGCTTGGACACCCCTTCCTACGAGCAGTACTTC